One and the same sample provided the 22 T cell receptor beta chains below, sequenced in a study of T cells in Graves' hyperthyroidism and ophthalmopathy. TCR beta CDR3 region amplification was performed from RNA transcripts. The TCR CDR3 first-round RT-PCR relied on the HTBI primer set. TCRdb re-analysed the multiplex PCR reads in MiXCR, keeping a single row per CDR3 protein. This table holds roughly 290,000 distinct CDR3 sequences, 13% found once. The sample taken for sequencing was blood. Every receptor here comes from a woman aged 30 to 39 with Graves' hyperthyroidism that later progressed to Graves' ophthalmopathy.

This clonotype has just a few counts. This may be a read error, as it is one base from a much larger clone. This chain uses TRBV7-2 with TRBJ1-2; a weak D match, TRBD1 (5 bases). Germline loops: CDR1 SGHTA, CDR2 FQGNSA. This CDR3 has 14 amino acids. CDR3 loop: CVSSLTGLQGGYTF. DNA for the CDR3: TGTGTCAGCAGCTTAACCGGGCTCCAGGGTGGCTACACCTTC.

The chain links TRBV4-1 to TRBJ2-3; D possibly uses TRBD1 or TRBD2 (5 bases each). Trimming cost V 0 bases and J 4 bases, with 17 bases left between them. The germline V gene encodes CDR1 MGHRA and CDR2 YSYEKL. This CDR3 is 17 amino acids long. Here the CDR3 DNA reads TGCGCCAGCAGCCAAGACCAGGGCGGGTTTGAGGCAGATACGCAGTATTTT. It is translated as CASSQDQGGFEADTQYF.

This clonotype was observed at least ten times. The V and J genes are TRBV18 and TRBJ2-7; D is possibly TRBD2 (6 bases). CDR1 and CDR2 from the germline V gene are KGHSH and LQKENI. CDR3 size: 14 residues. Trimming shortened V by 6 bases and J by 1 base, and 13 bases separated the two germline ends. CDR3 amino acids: CASSTSIGSYEQYF. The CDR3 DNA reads TGTGCCAGCTCGACTAGTATCGGGTCCTACGAGCAGTACTTC.

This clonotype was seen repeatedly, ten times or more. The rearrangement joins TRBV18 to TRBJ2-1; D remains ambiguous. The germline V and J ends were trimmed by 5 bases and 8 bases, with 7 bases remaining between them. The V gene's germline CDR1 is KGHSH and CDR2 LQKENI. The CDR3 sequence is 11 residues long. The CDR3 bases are TGTGCCAGCTCAACCGGGCATGAGCAGTTCTTC. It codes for CASSTGHEQFF.

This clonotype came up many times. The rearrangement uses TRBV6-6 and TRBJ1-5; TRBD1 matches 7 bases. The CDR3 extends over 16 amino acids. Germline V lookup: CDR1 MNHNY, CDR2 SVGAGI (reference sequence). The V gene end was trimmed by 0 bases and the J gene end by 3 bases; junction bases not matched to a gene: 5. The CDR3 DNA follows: TGTGCCAGCAGTTACTCGATAACAGGGGACAATCAGCCCCAGCATTTT. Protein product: CASSYSITGDNQPQHF.

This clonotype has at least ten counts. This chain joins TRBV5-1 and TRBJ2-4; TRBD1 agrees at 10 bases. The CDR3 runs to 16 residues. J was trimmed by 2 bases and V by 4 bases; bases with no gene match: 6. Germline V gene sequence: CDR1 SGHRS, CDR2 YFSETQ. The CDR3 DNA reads TGCGCCAGCAGCGGGGGACAGGGGATCCCCAAAAACATTCAGTACTTC. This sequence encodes CASSGGQGIPKNIQYF.

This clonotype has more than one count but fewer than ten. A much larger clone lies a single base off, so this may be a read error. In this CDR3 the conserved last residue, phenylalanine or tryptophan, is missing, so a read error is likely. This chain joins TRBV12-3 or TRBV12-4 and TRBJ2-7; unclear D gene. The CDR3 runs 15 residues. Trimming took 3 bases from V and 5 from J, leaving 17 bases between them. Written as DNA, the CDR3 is TGTGCCAGCAGTTTCGTAGGTCTATCATCGAACGAGCAGTACCTC. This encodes CASSFVGLSSNEQYL.

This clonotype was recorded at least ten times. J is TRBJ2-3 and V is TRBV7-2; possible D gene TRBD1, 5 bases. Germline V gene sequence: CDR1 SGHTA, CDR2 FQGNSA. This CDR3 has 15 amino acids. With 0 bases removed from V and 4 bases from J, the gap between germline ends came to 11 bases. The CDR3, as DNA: TGTGCCAGCAGCTTAGCAGGGGATAGTCCAGATACGCAGTATTTT. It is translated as CASSLAGDSPDTQYF.

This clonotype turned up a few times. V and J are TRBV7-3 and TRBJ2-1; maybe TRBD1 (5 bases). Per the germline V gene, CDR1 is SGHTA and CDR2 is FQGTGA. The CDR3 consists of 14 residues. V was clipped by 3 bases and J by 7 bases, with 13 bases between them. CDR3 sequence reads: CASSFAGSLNEQFF. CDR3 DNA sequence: TGTGCCAGCAGCTTCGCAGGGTCATTGAATGAGCAGTTCTTC.

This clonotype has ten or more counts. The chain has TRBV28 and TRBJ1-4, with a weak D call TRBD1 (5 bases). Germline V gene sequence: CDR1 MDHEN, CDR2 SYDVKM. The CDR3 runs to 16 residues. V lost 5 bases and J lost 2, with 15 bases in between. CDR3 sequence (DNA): TGTGCCAGCAGTCCCCGACAGCCTAGGACTAATGAAAAACTGTTTTTT. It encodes CASSPRQPRTNEKLFF.

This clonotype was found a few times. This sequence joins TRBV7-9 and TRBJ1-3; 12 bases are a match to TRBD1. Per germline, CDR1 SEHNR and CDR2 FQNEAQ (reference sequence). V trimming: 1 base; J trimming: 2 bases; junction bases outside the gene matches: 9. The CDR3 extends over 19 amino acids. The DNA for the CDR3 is TGTGCCAGCAGCTTAGGGGTTACGGGACAGGGGGCCGCTGGAAACACCATATATTTT. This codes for CASSLGVTGQGAAGNTIYF. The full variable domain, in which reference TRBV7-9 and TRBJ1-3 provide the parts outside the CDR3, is DTGVSQNPRHKITKRGQNVTFRCDPISEHNRLYWYRQTLGQGPEFLTYFQNEAQLEKSRLLSDRFSAERPKGSFSTLEIQRTEQGDSAMYLCASSLGVTGQGAAGNTIYFGEGSWLTVV.

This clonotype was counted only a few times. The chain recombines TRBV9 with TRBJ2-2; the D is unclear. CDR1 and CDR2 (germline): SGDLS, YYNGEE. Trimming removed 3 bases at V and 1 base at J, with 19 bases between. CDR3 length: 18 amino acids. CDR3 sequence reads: CASSAPDYGPQNTGELFF. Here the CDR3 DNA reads TGTGCCAGCAGCGCCCCTGATTATGGTCCTCAGAACACCGGGGAGCTGTTTTTT.

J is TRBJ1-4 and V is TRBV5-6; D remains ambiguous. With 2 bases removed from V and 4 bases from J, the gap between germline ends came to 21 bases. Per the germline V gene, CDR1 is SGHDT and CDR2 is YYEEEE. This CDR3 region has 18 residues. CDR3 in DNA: TGTGCCAGCAGCTTTTATCCGGTATTACCTTCGATTAATGAAAAACTGTTTTTT. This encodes CASSFYPVLPSINEKLFF.

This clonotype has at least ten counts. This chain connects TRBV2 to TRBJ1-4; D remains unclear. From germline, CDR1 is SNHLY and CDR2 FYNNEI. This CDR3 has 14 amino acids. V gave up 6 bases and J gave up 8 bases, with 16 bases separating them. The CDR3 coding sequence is TGTGCCAGCAGGGGCCGGGAGGGAGGCGAAAAACTGTTTTTT. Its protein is CASRGREGGEKLFF.

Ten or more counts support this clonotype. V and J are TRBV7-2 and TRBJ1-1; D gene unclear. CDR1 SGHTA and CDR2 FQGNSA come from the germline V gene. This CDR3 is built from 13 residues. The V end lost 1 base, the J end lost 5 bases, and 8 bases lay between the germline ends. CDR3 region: CASSLESQTEAFF. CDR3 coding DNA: TGTGCCAGCAGCTTAGAGAGTCAAACTGAAGCTTTCTTT. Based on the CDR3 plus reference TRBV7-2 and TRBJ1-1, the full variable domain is GAGVSQSPSNKVTEKGKDVELRCDPISGHTALYWYRQSLGQGLEFLIYFQGNSAPDKSGLPSDRFSAERTGGSVSTLTIQRTQQEDSAVYLCASSLESQTEAFFGQGTRLTVV.

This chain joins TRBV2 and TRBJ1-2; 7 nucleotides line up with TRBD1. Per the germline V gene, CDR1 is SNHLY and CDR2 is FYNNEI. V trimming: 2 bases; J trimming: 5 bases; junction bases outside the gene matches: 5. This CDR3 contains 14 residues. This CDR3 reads CASSEYGTAYGYTF. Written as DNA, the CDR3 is TGTGCCAGCAGTGAATATGGGACAGCGTATGGCTACACCTTC.

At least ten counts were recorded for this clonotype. The CDR3 nucleotides are TGCAGTGCGTCCGGGACTGTGAGGACCGGGGAGCTGTTTTTT. Amino acid sequence: CSASGTVRTGELFF. This chain links TRBV20-1 with TRBJ2-2; perhaps TRBD2 as D (6 bases). CDR3 length: 14 amino acids. Germline-derived CDR1 and CDR2 are DFQATT and SNEGSKA (reference sequence). V dropped 6 bases and J dropped 5 bases, with 16 bases sitting between them.

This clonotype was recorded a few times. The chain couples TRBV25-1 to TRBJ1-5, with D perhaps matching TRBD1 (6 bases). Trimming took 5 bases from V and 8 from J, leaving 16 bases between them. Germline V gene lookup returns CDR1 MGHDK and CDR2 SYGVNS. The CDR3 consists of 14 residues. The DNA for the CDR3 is TGTGCCAGCAGTAGTAGGGGGGAATATGAGCCCCAGCATTTT. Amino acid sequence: CASSSRGEYEPQHF.

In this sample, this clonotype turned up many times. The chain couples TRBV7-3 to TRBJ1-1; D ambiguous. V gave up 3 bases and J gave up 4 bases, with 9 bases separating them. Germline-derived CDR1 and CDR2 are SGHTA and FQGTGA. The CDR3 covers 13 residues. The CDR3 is CASSLIGGTEAFF. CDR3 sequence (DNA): TGTGCCAGCAGCTTGATAGGAGGCACTGAAGCTTTCTTT.

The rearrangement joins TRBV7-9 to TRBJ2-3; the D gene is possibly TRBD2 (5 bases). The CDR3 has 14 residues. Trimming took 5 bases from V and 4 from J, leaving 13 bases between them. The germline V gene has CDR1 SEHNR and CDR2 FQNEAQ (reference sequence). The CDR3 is CASSPTGFADTQYF. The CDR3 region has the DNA TGTGCCAGCAGCCCGACGGGGTTCGCAGATACGCAGTATTTT.

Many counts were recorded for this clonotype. The CDR3 region is CASKVKGEQFF. The CDR3 DNA reads as TGTGCCAGCAAGGTAAAAGGGGAGCAGTTCTTC. This chain joins TRBV2 and TRBJ2-1; D is uncertain. CDR1 is SNHLY and CDR2 is FYNNEI in the germline V gene. The V end was cut by 7 bases, the J end by 10 bases, with 11 bases between. The CDR3 runs to 11 residues.

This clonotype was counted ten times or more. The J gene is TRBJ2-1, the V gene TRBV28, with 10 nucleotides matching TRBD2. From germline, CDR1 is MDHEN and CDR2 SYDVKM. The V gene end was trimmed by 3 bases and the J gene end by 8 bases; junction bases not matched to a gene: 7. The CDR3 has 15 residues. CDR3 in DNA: TGTGCCAGCAGTTTCAGCGGGAGGGCCTTTGATGAGCAGTTCTTC. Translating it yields CASSFSGRAFDEQFF.